Listed below are T cell receptor beta chains from one sample, sequenced in a study of regulatory T cells in long-lasting Graves disease. TCRdb independently ran MiXCR on the multiplex PCR reads; one entry per CDR3 protein. The repertoire holds 300,000 to 400,000 distinct CDR3 sequences, around 17% seen once, with roughly 27% in the top ten. These sequences were also reported in another study, on T cells in Graves' hyperthyroidism and ophthalmopathy.

The input for sequencing was peripheral blood mononuclear cells (PBMCs), taken at new diagnosis, from a patient treated with antithyroid drugs. Every receptor here comes from a man aged 40-55 years with Graves disease. CDR3s include the opening cysteine and the closing phenylalanine or tryptophan. D genes are given only for firm matches. Size values are once, few and many counts, or a class for expanded clones, and some rows have none.

V: TRBV10-3; D: TRBD1; size: many; J: TRBJ2-1; DNA: TGTGCCATCAGTGAGTTTAAAGGGGGCCACAATGAGCAGTTCTTC; CDR3: CAISEFKGGHNEQFF
V: TRBV4-1; D: -; size: many; J: TRBJ2-7; DNA: TGCGCCAGCAGCCCCCGAGGACAGACCTACGAGCAGTACTTC; CDR3: CASSPRGQTYEQYF
V: TRBV4-1; D: -; size: many; J: TRBJ2-5; DNA: TGCGCCAGCAGCCTCACACGGGGGATTCAAGAGACCCAGTACTTC; CDR3: CASSLTRGIQETQYF
V: TRBV5-1; D: -; size: -; J: TRBJ2-2; DNA: TGCACCAGCAGCTTTGCTGGGGCGCGGAGCACCGGGGAGCTGTTTTTT; CDR3: CTSSFAGARSTGELFF
V: TRBV25-1; D: -; size: few; J: TRBJ1-1; DNA: TGTGCCAGCAGTGATCCTGGGGGCCAACGAGCTTTCTTT; CDR3: CASSDPGGQRAFF
V: TRBV5-1; D: TRBD1; size: many; J: TRBJ2-3; DNA: TGCGCCAGCAGCTTGGGACAGGGATTTGGCACAGATACGCAGTATTTT; CDR3: CASSLGQGFGTDTQYF
V: TRBV18; D: TRBD2; size: few; J: TRBJ2-1; DNA: TGTGCCAGCTCACCACGACAGCGGGGGGGCATAAATGAGCAGTTCTTC; CDR3: CASSPRQRGGINEQFF
V: TRBV28; D: -; size: -; J: TRBJ1-3; DNA: TGTGCCAGCAGTTTAAGAACAGGCACATACTCTGGAAACACCATATATTTT; CDR3: CASSLRTGTYSGNTIYF
V: TRBV16; D: -; size: -; J: TRBJ1-2; DNA: TGTGCCAGCAGCCAATCGGGGGGGCAGGGCAATTGGAACTATGGCTACACCTTC; CDR3: CASSQSGGQGNWNYGYTF
V: TRBV11-2; D: -; size: few; J: TRBJ2-7; DNA: TGTGCCAGCAGTGTAGAGGGGATTGGTGAGCAGTACTTC; CDR3: CASSVEGIGEQYF
V: TRBV5-4; D: TRBD2; size: -; J: TRBJ2-3; DNA: TGTGCCAGCAGCCCCGGGACTAGCGGGTCCACAGATACGCAGTATTTT; CDR3: CASSPGTSGSTDTQYF
V: TRBV3-1; D: -; size: -; J: TRBJ1-1; DNA: TGTGCCAGCAGCCAAGATTTTGCGGGTCGGGAGGCTTTCTTT; CDR3: CASSQDFAGREAFF
V: TRBV5-1; D: -; size: many; J: TRBJ2-7; DNA: TGCGCCAGCAGCCCGGCAAGCAGGACCTACGAGCAGTACTTC; CDR3: CASSPASRTYEQYF
V: TRBV11-2; D: -; size: many; J: TRBJ1-6; DNA: TGTGCCAGCAGCAATAGTGACGGGACATTCGGGTCACCCCTCCACTTT; CDR3: CASSNSDGTFGSPLHF
V: TRBV5-1; D: -; size: many; J: TRBJ2-2; DNA: TGCGCCAGCAGCTTTGGGGCCGGGACATCGAACACCGGGGAGCTGTTTTTT; CDR3: CASSFGAGTSNTGELFF
V: TRBV2; D: -; size: many; J: TRBJ1-5; DNA: TGTGCCAGCATCCGGGACAAAAATCAGCCCCAGCATTTT; CDR3: CASIRDKNQPQHF
V: TRBV20-1; D: TRBD2; size: few; J: TRBJ2-5; DNA: TGCAGTGCGTACTTAATCGGCGGGGGGCCGAGGGAGACCCAGTACTTC; CDR3: CSAYLIGGGPRETQYF
V: TRBV4-1; D: TRBD2; size: few; J: TRBJ2-7; DNA: TGCGCCAGCAGCCTCTCTAGCGGGGGGGCGGTCGAGCAGTACTTC; CDR3: CASSLSSGGAVEQYF
V: TRBV6-1; D: -; size: many; J: TRBJ1-1; DNA: TGTGCCAGCGGCCGGGGGGCGGGCACTGAAGCTTTCTTT; CDR3: CASGRGAGTEAFF
V: TRBV6-1; D: TRBD1; size: -; J: TRBJ1-1; DNA: TGTGCCAGCAGCCGACGGGGGGGACAGGGGGCAGGCGGGGCTTTCTTT; CDR3: CASSRRGGQGAGGAFF
V: TRBV2; D: -; size: -; J: TRBJ2-7; DNA: TGTGCCAGCCAGCGGGTCGCCTCCTACGAGCAGTACTTC; CDR3: CASQRVASYEQYF
V: TRBV28; D: TRBD1; size: many; J: TRBJ2-7; DNA: TGTGCCAGCAGTTTACCCGGGACAGGCTTCCACGAGCAGTACTTC; CDR3: CASSLPGTGFHEQYF
V: TRBV28; D: -; size: many; J: TRBJ1-5; DNA: TGTGCCAGCAGTTTGGGTCACCAGCCCCAGCATTTT; CDR3: CASSLGHQPQHF
V: TRBV7-3; D: TRBD1; size: many; J: TRBJ2-2; DNA: TGTGCCAGCAGCCGGGACAGGGGGCGCCGTTCTAACGGGGAGCTGTCTTTT; CDR3: CASSRDRGRRSNGELSF
V: TRBV7-9; D: -; size: many; J: TRBJ2-3; DNA: TGTGCCAGCAGCCCTTCGGGCGGGGGCACAGATACGCAGTATTTT; CDR3: CASSPSGGGTDTQYF
V: TRBV3-1; D: -; size: few; J: TRBJ2-4; DNA: TGTGCCAGCAGCCAAGATACAGGACTATTCCTAGCCAAAAACATTCAGTACTTC; CDR3: CASSQDTGLFLAKNIQYF
V: TRBV28; D: TRBD2; size: many; J: TRBJ2-1; DNA: TGTGCCAGCAGTGGACTAGCGGGGGATTCCTACAATGAGCAGTTCTTC; CDR3: CASSGLAGDSYNEQFF
V: TRBV7-2; D: TRBD1; size: many; J: TRBJ1-5; DNA: TGTGCCAGCAGCTGGCTCTGGACAGGGGTTGATCAGCCCCAGCATTTT; CDR3: CASSWLWTGVDQPQHF
V: TRBV28; D: -; size: many; J: TRBJ2-3; DNA: TGTGCCAGCAGTTTCGGACAGCACACAGATACGCAGTATTTT; CDR3: CASSFGQHTDTQYF
V: TRBV7-3; D: -; size: few; J: TRBJ2-1; DNA: TGTGCCAGCAGCCCTACTCCTTCTGTGGGAGAGCAGTTCTTC; CDR3: CASSPTPSVGEQFF
V: TRBV28; D: TRBD1; size: few; J: TRBJ2-3; DNA: TGTGCCAGCAGCCTATTCGGGACAGGGGTGACAGATACGCAGTATTTT; CDR3: CASSLFGTGVTDTQYF
V: TRBV27; D: -; size: -; J: TRBJ1-1; DNA: -; CDR3: CASSTSTGNTEAFF
V: TRBV19; D: -; size: -; J: TRBJ2-4; DNA: TGTGCCAGTAGTATACCCTTTCGAGCCAAAAACATTCAGTACTTC; CDR3: CASSIPFRAKNIQYF
V: TRBV5-1; D: -; size: -; J: TRBJ1-6; DNA: TGCACCAGCAGCCAAGATATGGCAGCGCTAAATTCACCCCTCCACTTC; CDR3: CTSSQDMAALNSPLHF
V: TRBV28; D: -; size: many; J: TRBJ1-3; DNA: TGTGCCAGCAGTTTTGTTTCTGGAAACACCATATATTTT; CDR3: CASSFVSGNTIYF
V: TRBV7-6; D: -; size: many; J: TRBJ2-2; DNA: TGTGCCAGCAGCTTAGTCCTGGGCCAGAGGCCCGGGGAGCTGTTTTTT; CDR3: CASSLVLGQRPGELFF
V: TRBV24-1; D: TRBD2; size: many; J: TRBJ2-1; DNA: TGTGCCACCAGTGATCCCCAGGGACTAGCGGGGGGAGTATACAATGAGCAGTTCTTC; CDR3: CATSDPQGLAGGVYNEQFF
V: TRBV20-1; D: -; size: -; J: TRBJ1-3; DNA: TGCAGTGCTAGAGATGCGCGATCTGGAAACACCATATATTTT; CDR3: CSARDARSGNTIYF
V: TRBV20-1; D: TRBD2; size: many; J: TRBJ2-7; DNA: TGCAGTGCTAGGTTAGCGGGGGAGGGGGAGCAGTACTTC; CDR3: CSARLAGEGEQYF
V: TRBV4-3; D: TRBD2; size: few; J: TRBJ2-3; DNA: TGCGCCAGCAGCCAAGGTGGCGGGGGGGTCACAGATACGCAGTATTTT; CDR3: CASSQGGGGVTDTQYF
V: TRBV7-6; D: TRBD2; size: -; J: TRBJ2-1; DNA: TGTGCCGGCAGCTCCATCTTTAGCGGGGGTAATGAGCAGTTCTTC; CDR3: CAGSSIFSGGNEQFF
V: TRBV20-1; D: -; size: few; J: TRBJ2-3; DNA: TGTAGTGCCAGAGGTCCCTCACTAGTCGGCGATACGCAGTATTTT; CDR3: CSARGPSLVGDTQYF
V: TRBV12-3/TRBV12-4; D: TRBD1; size: -; J: TRBJ1-6; DNA: TGTGCCAGCAGGGCGACAGGGGTCGCTAATTCACCCCTCCACTTT; CDR3: CASRATGVANSPLHF
V: TRBV27; D: -; size: many; J: TRBJ1-6; DNA: TGTGCCAGCAGTCCCCGGGGAGGGAGGTCCTATAATTCACCCCTCCACTTT; CDR3: CASSPRGGRSYNSPLHF
V: TRBV19; D: -; size: -; J: TRBJ2-3; DNA: TGTGCCAGTAGTATACAGGCAGATACGCAGTATTTT; CDR3: CASSIQADTQYF
V: TRBV6-1; D: TRBD1; size: few; J: TRBJ2-7; DNA: TGTGCCAGCAGTAGAGACAGGGTGGAATTTGGGTACGAGCAGTACTTC; CDR3: CASSRDRVEFGYEQYF
V: TRBV14; D: -; size: few; J: TRBJ2-1; DNA: TGTGCCAGCAGCCTTGGGACTTTAGGGAATGAGCAGTTCTTC; CDR3: CASSLGTLGNEQFF
V: TRBV18; D: TRBD1; size: -; J: TRBJ1-1; DNA: TGTGCCAGCTCACTACAGGGGAAGCAGGCTGAAGCTTTCTTT; CDR3: CASSLQGKQAEAFF
V: TRBV30; D: TRBD1; size: once; J: TRBJ1-2; DNA: TGTGCCTGGAGCTGGACAGGGAACTATGGCTACACCTTC; CDR3: CAWSWTGNYGYTF
V: TRBV11-2; D: -; size: few; J: TRBJ2-7; DNA: TGTGCCAGCAGTTTTTCGGGCTCCAGCTCCTACGAGCAGTACTTC; CDR3: CASSFSGSSSYEQYF
V: TRBV6-9; D: TRBD1; size: few; J: TRBJ2-7; DNA: TGTGCCAGCAGTTACACACAGGGGGTGCCCTCCTACGAGCAGTACTTC; CDR3: CASSYTQGVPSYEQYF